This T cell receptor (beta chain) emerged from a study of T cell clonotyping in hematopoietic cell transplantation listed by TCRdb under 2021. In terms of the full investigation: Pretransplant samples from recipients were collected after cytoreduction. The study collected around 130 blood samples from some 35 consecutive transplant recipients and their related donors. Recruitment of patients was conducted between late 2015 and January 2017, and follow-up was continued until September 2020 or death. Broad study findings and their caveats: The sample size was limited, and CD4 and CD8 repertoire contributions could not be separated because cells were not sorted. Broader posttransplant TCR repertoire diversity was predicted by donor and pretransplant recipient Inverse Simpson Index values. Recipient repertoires showed only a small fraction of overlap with donor repertoires, and over 95% appeared de novo at the given depth. A decrease in recipient TCR diversity was observed after transplant, and a progressive increase in pathologically expanded clonotypes was seen from day 30 to day 180.

For this clone: Its antigen target is currently unknown. Base qualities are missing; no much larger clone stands one base away.

CDR1 and CDR2, per the germline V gene, are SGHDT and YYEEEE. V is shortened by 0 bases, J by 8 bases, and the region joining them spans 20 bases. Including cysteine and phenylalanine, the CDR3 has 16 amino acids. Just the 48-base CDR3 DNA is kept, in frame starting at base 1. Interpreted using the paper, the time point label stands for: recipient sample about 28 days before transplant, after cytoreduction. Blood from recipients was drawn about 28 days before transplant and again at days 30, 100 and 180 after transplant. Nuclei Lysis Solution was used to extract genomic DNA from fresh or cryopreserved unfractionated peripheral blood mononuclear cells. With the immunoSEQ assay, which is a bias-controlled multiplex PCR relying on V- and J-specific primers, TCR beta CDR3 regions were amplified from genomic DNA. In a second PCR step, the CDR3 amplicons were tagged with a proprietary barcode plus Illumina adapter sequences. An Illumina MiSeq instrument was used to sequence the CDR3 libraries. Processing in the source paper ran as follows. Export and quality control were handled in immunoSEQ Analyzer 3.0, while downstream analyses relied on R Bioconductor and Immunarch. Only productive rearrangements within the normalized downsampled data set were used in the calculation of repertoire metrics. Clonotypes larger than 5 templates in the normalized cohort were defined as pathologically expanded. The Inverse Simpson Index served as the measure of repertoire diversity. The non-normalized data set was used for CMV-specificity analyses so that all clonotypes could be captured. TCRdb re-hosts the immuneACCESS table, in-frame sequences only. Its copies lack some clones; in the studies checked, an unresolved V gene accounts for under half of them, and the cause for the rest is not known. V and J calls and clone size are those listed in that table; D and trimming were worked out from the DNA. The sample includes 15,000 to 20,000 clones, with about 80% observed a single time. About 17% of the sample belongs to the ten largest clones.

The chain employs TRBV5-6 and TRBJ1-2; the D gene assignment is ambiguous. This TCR was sampled from a man in his sixties with acute myeloid leukemia. Some clones in this sample may be carry-over from other donors' samples. The material sequenced was peripheral blood mononuclear cells, taken before stem cell transplant. The base sequence is TGTGCCAGCAGCTTGGGGTATTCGACGGTCGCTATGGGCTACACCTTC. The resulting protein is CASSLGYSTVAMGYTF.